This T cell receptor (beta chain) originates from a study of T-cell reconstitution after alpha-beta-depleted transplantation in children. Study-wide results and caveats: T-cell counts and diversity were attributed mostly to newly produced T cells one year after transplant. Two months or so post-transplant, alpha-beta T cells reportedly derived from several hundred expanded graft clones. Surviving recipient T cells and intrathymic progenitors accounted for some patients' high TCRbeta diversity at day 60.

The V gene's germline CDR1 is MNHNY and CDR2 SVGAGI (reference sequence). CDR3 length: 12 residues. Trimming left V 5 bases short and J 6 bases short, with 8 bases between. As it was prepared, the TCRbeta library received unique molecular identifiers. From the PCR reads, TCRdb called clonotypes with MiXCR, one entry per CDR3 protein. The table shows 500,000 or so distinct CDR3 sequences, with roughly an eighth occurring only once. A word on this clonotype: The antigen remains unidentified.

Sequenced material: PBMCs, mostly from graft donor cells, taken 180 days after TCRalphabeta/CD19-depleted stem cell transplant. The sequence was collected from a female patient aged 2-10 years who had a stem cell transplant for aplastic anemia, so the T cells may come from the graft donor. The gene calls are TRBV6-6 and TRBJ2-1; D is unresolved. This chain's CDR3 is CASSKRSNEQFF. DNA for the CDR3: TGTGCCAGCAGTAAACGAAGCAATGAGCAGTTCTTC.